This T cell receptor (beta chain) stems from a study of control samples from healthy donors and cancer patients (TCRdb year 2020). Comment on this clone: No antigen is known for it. It has no much larger one-base neighbor in the sample; base qualities were not kept.

Library preparation employed the immunoSEQ multiplex PCR assay. Sourced from immuneACCESS, this table was stored by TCRdb with only in-frame sequences that have V and J called. A share of the clones is absent; for the studies checked, an unresolved V gene accounts for under half, and the remainder has no known explanation. The sample table lists fewer than 90,000 clones, about 93% of them with a count of one. Of the sample, roughly 6.1% falls within the top ten clones. The sequenced sample was blood. This receptor was obtained from a woman in her thirties or forties in good health.

The nucleotides are TGTGCCAGCAGCCAAGATGCTGGGGGGAGGGGCTATGGCTACACCTTC. Its amino acids are CASSQDAGGRGYGYTF. The chain employs TRBV4-2 and TRBJ1-2; the D gene is perhaps TRBD1, on 5 matching bases. CDR1 and CDR2, per the germline V gene, are LGHNA and YNFKEQ. Reading from cysteine to phenylalanine, the CDR3 counts 16 amino acids. Of the read, only the CDR3 DNA is kept; its 48 bases are in frame from base 1. A distance of 15 bases separates the germline ends of V and J, which lose 0 bases and 4 bases respectively.